These 2 T cell receptor beta chains originate from one sample sequenced in a study of shared clonotypes between healthy human individuals. Produced via immunoSEQ multiplex PCR; TCRdb's table is partial and in-frame only. The repertoire consists of about half a million clones, with 70% to 85% occurring once and the leading ten covering roughly 12%. The sample comprised PBMCs. These receptors originate from a middle-aged woman in good health. Some clones in this sample may be carry-over from other donors' samples.

V usage is TRBV28 and J usage is TRBJ2-5; 8 positions match TRBD2. The DNA end is a closer match to TRBJ2-7, so the J assignment may be wrong. The CDR3 runs to 15 residues. Per germline, CDR1 MDHEN and CDR2 SYDVKM. The CDR3 DNA sequence: TGTGCCAGCAGTTTAGGGCTAGCGGGTCCCTACGAGCAGTACTTC. Translating gives CASSLGLAGPYEQYF.

The chain carries TRBV27 and TRBJ2-5, with TRBD1 matching 12 bases. From germline, CDR1 is MNHEY and CDR2 SMNVEV (reference sequence). V shed 5 bases and J 7 bases; nucleotides not matched to a gene: 14. This CDR3 has 17 amino acids. The CDR3 spells CASSPLGTGGRSGTQYF. CDR3 nucleotides: TGTGCCAGCAGTCCTTTGGGGACAGGGGGCAGGAGCGGGACCCAGTACTTC.